Listed below are T cell receptor beta chains from one sample, sequenced in a study of identifying expanded T cells in peripheral blood. The data were produced by immunoSEQ multiplex PCR, yet TCRdb's version contains in-frame clones alone and is incomplete. The sample holds roughly 100,000 clones; about 89% are singletons and the top ten take about 17%. Sequencing was carried out using blood. These receptors were collected from a person between 18 and 75 years old in good health. Each CDR3 is given without its conserved first and last residue. The size entry is marked missing in some rows and otherwise reads once, few, many or a size class.

TRBV19,TRBJ2-3,.,ASTAGGRADTQY
TRBV10-3,TRBJ2-7,.,AISAGGYSYEQY
TRBV28,TRBJ2-7,.,ASSRPRTAAYEQY
TRBV19,TRBJ2-3,.,ASSTERGGFPDTQY
TRBV19,TRBJ1-6,.,ASSILGDFYNSPLH
TRBV29-1,TRBJ2-1,.,SVEPPNNEQF
TRBV7-6,TRBJ1-6,.,ASSPGRSYNSPLH
TRBV18,TRBJ2-3,.,ASSPRESSTDTQY
TRBV29-1,TRBJ2-3,.,SGALTDTQY
TRBV28,TRBJ1-3,.,ASSRQGVSGNTIY
TRBV27,TRBJ2-3,.,ASSLSTGSRTDTQY
TRBV10-3,TRBJ2-2,.,AISAGLAGPGELF
TRBV5-1,TRBJ1-6,once,ASSLDYNSPLH
TRBV28,TRBJ1-2,.,ASSSGGVSYGYT
TRBV5-4,TRBJ2-1,.,ASSKRGGLFEQF
TRBV30,TRBJ1-6,.,AWEEGANSPLH
TRBV11-2,TRBJ1-4,.,ASSPIREGEKLF
TRBV9,TRBJ2-1,once,ASSRGGAWEQF
TRBV21-1,TRBJ1-5,.,ASISGDYSNQPQH
TRBV2,TRBJ2-7,few,ASKVRDGPGEQY
TRBV28,TRBJ1-4,once,ASSFPGGREKLF
TRBV9,TRBJ1-3,once,ASSVEGPMSSGNTIY
TRBV5-1,TRBJ1-5,.,ASSTGQPNQPQH
TRBV11-2,TRBJ2-3,.,ASSLKWGGTDTQY
TRBV5-4,TRBJ2-7,.,ASSLPSSYEQY
TRBV18,TRBJ2-1,.,ASSSNPGGFLYNEQF